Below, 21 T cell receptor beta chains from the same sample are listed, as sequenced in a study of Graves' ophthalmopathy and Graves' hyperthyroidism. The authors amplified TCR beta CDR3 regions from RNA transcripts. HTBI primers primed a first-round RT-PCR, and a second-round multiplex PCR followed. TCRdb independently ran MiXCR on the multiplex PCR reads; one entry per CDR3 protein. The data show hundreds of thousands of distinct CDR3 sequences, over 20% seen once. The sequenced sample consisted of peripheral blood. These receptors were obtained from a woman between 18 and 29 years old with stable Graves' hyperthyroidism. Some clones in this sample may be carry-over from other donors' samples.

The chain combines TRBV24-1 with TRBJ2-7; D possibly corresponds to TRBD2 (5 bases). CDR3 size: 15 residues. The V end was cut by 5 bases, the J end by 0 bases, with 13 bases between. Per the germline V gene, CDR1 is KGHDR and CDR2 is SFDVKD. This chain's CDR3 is CATSADGGSSYEQYF. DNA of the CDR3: TGTGCCACCAGTGCTGACGGAGGCAGCTCCTACGAGCAGTACTTC.

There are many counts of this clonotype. The CDR3 loop reads CAWSLTGKNTEAFF. The CDR3 DNA is TGTGCCTGGAGCCTTACAGGGAAGAACACTGAAGCTTTCTTT. The chain links TRBV30 to TRBJ1-1; weak D call: TRBD1 (6 bases). Germline CDR1 GTSNPN, CDR2 SVGIG (reference sequence). The CDR3 consists of 14 residues. Deletions cut 3 bases from V and 1 base from J, with 12 bases between.

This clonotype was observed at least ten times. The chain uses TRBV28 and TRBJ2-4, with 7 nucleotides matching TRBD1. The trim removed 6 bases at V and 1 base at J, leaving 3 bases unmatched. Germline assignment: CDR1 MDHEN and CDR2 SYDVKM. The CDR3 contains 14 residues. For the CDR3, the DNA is TGTGCCAGCAGACCGACAGGGGCCAAAAACATTCAGTACTTC. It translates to CASRPTGAKNIQYF.

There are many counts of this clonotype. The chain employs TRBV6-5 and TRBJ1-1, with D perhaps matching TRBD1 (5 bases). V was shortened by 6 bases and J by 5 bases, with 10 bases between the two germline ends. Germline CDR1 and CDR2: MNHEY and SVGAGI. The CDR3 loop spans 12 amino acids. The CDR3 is CASRGVGTEAFF. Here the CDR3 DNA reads TGTGCCAGCAGGGGGGTGGGGACTGAAGCTTTCTTT.

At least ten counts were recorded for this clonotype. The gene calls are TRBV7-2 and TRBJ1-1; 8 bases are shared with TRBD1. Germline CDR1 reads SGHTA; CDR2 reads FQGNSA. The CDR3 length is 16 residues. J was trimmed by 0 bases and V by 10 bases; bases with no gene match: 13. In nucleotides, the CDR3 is TGTGCCACCAGAACCTTACAGGGGGGCATGAACACTGAAGCTTTCTTT. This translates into CATRTLQGGMNTEAFF.

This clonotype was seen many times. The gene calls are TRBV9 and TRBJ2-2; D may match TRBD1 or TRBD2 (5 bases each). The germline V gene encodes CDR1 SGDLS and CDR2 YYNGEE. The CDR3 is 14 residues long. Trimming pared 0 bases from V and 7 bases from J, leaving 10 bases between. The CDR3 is CASSVARDGGELFF. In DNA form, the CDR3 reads TGTGCCAGCAGCGTAGCTAGGGACGGCGGGGAGCTGTTTTTT. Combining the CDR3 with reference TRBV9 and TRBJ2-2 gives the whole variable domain DSGVTQTPKHLITATGQRVTLRCSPRSGDLSVYWYQQSLDQGLQFLIQYYNGEERAKGNILERFSAQQFPDLHSELNLSSLELGDSALYFCASSVARDGGELFFGEGSRLTVL.

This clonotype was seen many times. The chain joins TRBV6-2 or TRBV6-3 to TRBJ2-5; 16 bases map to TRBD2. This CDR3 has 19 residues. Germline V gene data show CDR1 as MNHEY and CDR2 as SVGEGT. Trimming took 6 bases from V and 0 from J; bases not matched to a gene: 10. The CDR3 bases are TGTGCCAGCAGCGCCGGGACTAGCGGGGGGGAGAAGTACCAAGAGACCCAGTACTTC. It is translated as CASSAGTSGGEKYQETQYF.

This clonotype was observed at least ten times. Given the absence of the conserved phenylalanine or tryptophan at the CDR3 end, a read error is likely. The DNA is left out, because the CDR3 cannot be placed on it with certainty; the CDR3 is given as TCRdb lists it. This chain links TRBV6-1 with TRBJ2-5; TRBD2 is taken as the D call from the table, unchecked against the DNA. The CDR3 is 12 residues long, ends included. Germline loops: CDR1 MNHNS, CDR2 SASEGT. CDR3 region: CASSDPGLAARV.

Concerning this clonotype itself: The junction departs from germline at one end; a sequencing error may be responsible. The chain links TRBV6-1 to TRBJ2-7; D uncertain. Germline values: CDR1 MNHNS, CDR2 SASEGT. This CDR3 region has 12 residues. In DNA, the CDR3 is TGTGCCAGCGGTGAACCAGCCTACGAGCAGTACTTC. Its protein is CASGEPAYEQYF.

As DNA, the CDR3 is TGTGCCAGCAGTACGACAGGGCCCCAGCCCCAGCATTTT. It codes for CASSTTGPQPQHF. This chain links TRBV12-3 or TRBV12-4 with TRBJ1-5; TRBD1 matches at 7 bases. This CDR3 is built from 13 residues. V shed 5 bases and J 7 bases; nucleotides not matched to a gene: 5.

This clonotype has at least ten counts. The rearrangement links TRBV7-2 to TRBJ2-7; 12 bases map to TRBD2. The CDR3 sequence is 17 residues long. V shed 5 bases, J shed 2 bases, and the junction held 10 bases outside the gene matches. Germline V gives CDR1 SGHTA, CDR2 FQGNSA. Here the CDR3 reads CASSHPIGLAGTYEQYF. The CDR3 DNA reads TGTGCCAGCAGCCACCCCATTGGACTAGCGGGGACCTACGAGCAGTACTTC.

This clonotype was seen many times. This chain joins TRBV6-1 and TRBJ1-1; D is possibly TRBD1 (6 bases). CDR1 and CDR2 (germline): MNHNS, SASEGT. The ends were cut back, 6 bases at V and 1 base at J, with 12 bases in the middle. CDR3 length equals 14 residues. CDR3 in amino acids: CASSRATGNTEAFF. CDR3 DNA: TGTGCCAGCAGCAGAGCGACAGGGAACACTGAAGCTTTCTTT.

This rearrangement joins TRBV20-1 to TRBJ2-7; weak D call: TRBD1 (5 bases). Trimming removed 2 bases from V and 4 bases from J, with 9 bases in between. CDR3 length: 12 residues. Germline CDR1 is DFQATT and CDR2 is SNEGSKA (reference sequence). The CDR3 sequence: CSARTQGYEQYF. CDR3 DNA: TGCAGTGCTAGAACTCAGGGTTACGAGCAGTACTTC.

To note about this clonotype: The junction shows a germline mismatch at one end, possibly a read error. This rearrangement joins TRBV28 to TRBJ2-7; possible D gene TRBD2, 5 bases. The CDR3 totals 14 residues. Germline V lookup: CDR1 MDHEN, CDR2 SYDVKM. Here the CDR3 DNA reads TGTGCCAGCACCGAGACGAGGGCCTCCTACGATCAGTACTTC. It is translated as CASTETRASYDQYF.

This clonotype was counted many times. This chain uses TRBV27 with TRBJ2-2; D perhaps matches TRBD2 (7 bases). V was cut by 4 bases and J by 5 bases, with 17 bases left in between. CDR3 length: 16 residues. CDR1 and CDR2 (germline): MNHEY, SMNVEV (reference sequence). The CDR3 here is CASSSLGGALTGELFF. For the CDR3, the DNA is TGTGCCAGCAGTTCCCTGGGGGGGGCTTTGACCGGGGAGCTGTTTTTT.

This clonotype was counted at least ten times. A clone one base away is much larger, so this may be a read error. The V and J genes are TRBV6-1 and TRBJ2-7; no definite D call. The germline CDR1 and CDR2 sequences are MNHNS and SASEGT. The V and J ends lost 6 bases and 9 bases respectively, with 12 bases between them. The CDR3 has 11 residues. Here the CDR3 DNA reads TGTGCCAGCAGAACAACGGGTGGGCAGTACTTC. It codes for CASRTTGGQYF.

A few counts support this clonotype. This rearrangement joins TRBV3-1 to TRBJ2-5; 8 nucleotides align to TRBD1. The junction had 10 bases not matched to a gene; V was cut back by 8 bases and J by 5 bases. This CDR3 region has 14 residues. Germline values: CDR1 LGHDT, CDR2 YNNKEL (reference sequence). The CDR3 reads CASRPDQGAETQYF. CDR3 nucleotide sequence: TGTGCCAGCCGCCCTGACCAGGGGGCGGAGACCCAGTACTTC.

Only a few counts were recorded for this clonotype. The CDR3 region has the DNA TGTGCCTGGAGTGCCTACGCTAACACTGAAGCTTTCTTT. Protein product: CAWSAYANTEAFF. The rearrangement joins TRBV30 to TRBJ1-1; D ambiguous. CDR1 is GTSNPN, CDR2 SVGIG, per germline (reference sequence). The germline V and J ends were trimmed by 1 base and 2 bases, with 8 bases remaining between them. This CDR3 contains 13 residues.

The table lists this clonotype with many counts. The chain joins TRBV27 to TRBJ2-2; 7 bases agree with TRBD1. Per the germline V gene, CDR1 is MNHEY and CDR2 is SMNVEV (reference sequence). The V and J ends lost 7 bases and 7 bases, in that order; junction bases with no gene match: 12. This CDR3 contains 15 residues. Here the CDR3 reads CASKSPGTANGELFF. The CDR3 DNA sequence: TGTGCCAGCAAGAGTCCCGGGACAGCAAACGGGGAGCTGTTTTTT.

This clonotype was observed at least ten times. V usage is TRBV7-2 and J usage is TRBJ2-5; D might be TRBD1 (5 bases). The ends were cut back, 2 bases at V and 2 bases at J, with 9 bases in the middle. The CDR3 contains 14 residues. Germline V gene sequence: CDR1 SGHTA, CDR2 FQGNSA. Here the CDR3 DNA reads TGTGCCAGCAGCTTACTCGCAGGGCAAGAGACCCAGTACTTC. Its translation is CASSLLAGQETQYF.

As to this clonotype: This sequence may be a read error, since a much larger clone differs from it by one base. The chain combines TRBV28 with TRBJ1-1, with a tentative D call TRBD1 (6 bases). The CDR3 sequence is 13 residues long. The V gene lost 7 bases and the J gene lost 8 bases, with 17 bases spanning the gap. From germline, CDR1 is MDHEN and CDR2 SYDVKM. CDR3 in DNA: TGTGCCAGCACAGCAGGGGAGTTCAGAGAAGCTTTCTTT. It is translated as CASTAGEFREAFF.